This T cell receptor beta chain comes out of a study of blood T cell repertoires in COVID-19. The method was immunoSEQ multiplex PCR; TCRdb's version includes in-frame clones alone and lacks a portion of them. Of about 130,000 clones listed, approximately 85% are singletons. The V gene end was trimmed by 5 bases and the J gene end by 2 bases; junction bases not matched to a gene: 1. This CDR3 spans 13 amino acids. In germline, CDR1 is ENHRY, CDR2 SYGVKD. This TCR was sampled from a human donor in a cohort sampled during active COVID-19. Sequenced input: peripheral blood. This chain connects TRBV10-3 to TRBJ2-5; 8 bases map to TRBD2. Written as DNA, the CDR3 is TGTGCCATCAGTCCGGGGGGGCAAGAGACCCAGTACTTC. Amino acid sequence: CAISPGGQETQYF.